This T cell receptor beta chain was profiled in a study of cytomegalovirus exposure and HLA in healthy donors. Points from the study as a whole: Analyzed later, association rates of TCRs varied across HLA loci, with DRB1 most and HLA-C fewest. For TCR beta chains, V- and J-gene trimming was later linked to a missense DCLRE1C variant. Associated with cytomegalovirus, according to the listing, were 150 to 200 TCR beta chains. TRBV6-2, TRBV6-3 and other indistinguishable V segments were excluded.

The CDR3 spans 14 residues. Germline V gene lookup returns CDR1 SEHNR and CDR2 FQNEAQ (reference sequence). Researchers ran the PCR with 60 Vbeta and 13 Jbeta primers. Only in-frame clones appear in the TCRdb table, and some are missing; sequencing was by immunoSEQ multiplex PCR. The table lists about 140,000 clones, around 80% of them singletons, with 4.8% in the top ten. A note on this clone: The antigen is unknown. One end of the junction fails to match germline, which may point to a read error.

The sequenced sample consisted of PBMCs. The source of this sequence is a man aged 30 to 45 in good health. The chain joins TRBV7-9 to TRBJ1-2; 10 bases map to TRBD1. CDR3 DNA: TGTTCCAGCAGCTTAGGGACAGGGGTTAATGGCTACACCTTC. It specifies CSSSLGTGVNGYTF.